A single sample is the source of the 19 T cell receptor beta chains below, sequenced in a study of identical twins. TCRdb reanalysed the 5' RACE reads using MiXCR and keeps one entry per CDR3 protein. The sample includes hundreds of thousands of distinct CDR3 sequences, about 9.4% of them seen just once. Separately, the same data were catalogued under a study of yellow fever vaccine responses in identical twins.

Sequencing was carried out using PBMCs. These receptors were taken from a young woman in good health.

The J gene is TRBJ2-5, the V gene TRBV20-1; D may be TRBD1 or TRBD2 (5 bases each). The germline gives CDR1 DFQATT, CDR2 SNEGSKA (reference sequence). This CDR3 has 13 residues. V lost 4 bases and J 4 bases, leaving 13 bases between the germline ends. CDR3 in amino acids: CSAKRPGAETQYF. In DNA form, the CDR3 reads TGCAGTGCTAAAAGACCCGGGGCAGAGACCCAGTACTTC.

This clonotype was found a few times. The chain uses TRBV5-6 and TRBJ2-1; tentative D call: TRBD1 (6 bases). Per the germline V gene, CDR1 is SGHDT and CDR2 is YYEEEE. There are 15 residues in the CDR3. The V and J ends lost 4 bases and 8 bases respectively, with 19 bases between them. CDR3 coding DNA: TGTGCCAGCAGCGGAACAGGGATTTTGAACGATGAGCAGTTCTTC. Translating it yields CASSGTGILNDEQFF.

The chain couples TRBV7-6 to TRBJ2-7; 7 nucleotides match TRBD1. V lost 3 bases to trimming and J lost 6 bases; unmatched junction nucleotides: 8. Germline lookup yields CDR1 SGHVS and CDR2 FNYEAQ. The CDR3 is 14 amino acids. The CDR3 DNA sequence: TGTGCCAGCAGCTTTACTCAGGGGGTAGGCGAGCAGTACTTC. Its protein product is CASSFTQGVGEQYF.

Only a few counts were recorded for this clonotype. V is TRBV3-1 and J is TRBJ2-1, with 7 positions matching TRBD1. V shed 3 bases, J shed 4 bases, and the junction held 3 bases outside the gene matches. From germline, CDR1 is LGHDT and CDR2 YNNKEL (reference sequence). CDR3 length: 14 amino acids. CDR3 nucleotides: TGTGCCAGCAGCCAGGGGACAGAATACAATGAGCAGTTCTTC. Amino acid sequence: CASSQGTEYNEQFF.

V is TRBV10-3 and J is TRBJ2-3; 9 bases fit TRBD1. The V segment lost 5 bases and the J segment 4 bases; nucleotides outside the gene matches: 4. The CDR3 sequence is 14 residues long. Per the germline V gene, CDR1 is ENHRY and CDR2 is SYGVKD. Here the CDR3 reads CAISLDRGADTQYF. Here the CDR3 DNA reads TGTGCCATCAGTCTGGACAGGGGCGCAGATACGCAGTATTTT.

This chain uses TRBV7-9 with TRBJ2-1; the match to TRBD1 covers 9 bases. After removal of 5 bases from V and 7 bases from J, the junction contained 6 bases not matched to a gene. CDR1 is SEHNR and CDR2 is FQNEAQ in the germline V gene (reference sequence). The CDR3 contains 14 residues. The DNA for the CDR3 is TGTGCCAGCAGCGGGGACAGGGACCCGAATGAGCAGTTCTTC. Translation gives CASSGDRDPNEQFF.

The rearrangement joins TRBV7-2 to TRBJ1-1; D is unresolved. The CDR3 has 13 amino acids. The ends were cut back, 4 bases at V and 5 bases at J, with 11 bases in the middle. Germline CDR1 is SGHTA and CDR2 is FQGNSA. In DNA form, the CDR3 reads TGTGCCAGCAGCTCCCTGGTCCAAACTGAAGCTTTCTTT. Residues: CASSSLVQTEAFF.

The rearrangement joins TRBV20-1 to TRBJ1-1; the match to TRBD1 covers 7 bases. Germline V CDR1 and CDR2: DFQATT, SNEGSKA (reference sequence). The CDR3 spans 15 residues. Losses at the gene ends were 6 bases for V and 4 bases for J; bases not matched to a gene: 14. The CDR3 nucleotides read TGCAGTGCCATCCCAGGGGGGGCCTTCGGCACTGAAGCTTTCTTT. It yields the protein CSAIPGGAFGTEAFF.

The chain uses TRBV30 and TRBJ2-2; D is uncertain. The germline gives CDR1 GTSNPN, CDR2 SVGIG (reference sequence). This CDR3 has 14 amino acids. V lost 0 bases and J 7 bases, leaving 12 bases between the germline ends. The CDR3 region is CAWSVLHSVGELFF. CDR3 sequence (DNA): TGTGCCTGGAGTGTACTGCACTCTGTCGGGGAGCTGTTTTTT.

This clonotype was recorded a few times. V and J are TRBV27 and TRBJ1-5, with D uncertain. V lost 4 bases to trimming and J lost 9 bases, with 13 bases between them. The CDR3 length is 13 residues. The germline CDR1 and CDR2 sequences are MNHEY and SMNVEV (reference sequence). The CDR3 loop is CASSSRSWVPQHF. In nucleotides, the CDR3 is TGTGCCAGCAGTTCCCGCTCTTGGGTGCCCCAGCATTTT.

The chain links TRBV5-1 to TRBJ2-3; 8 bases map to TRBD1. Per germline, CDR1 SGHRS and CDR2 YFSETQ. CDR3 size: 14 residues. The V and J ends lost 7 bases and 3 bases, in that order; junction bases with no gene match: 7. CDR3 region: CASGPGGATDTQYF. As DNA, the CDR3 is TGCGCCAGCGGTCCAGGGGGCGCTACAGATACGCAGTATTTT.

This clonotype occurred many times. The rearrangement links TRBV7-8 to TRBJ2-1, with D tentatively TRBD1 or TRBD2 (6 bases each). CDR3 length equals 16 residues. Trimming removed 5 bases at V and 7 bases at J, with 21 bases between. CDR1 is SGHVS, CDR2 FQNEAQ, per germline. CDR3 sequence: CASSPRLGGRGNEQFF. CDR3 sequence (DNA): TGTGCCAGCAGCCCTAGGCTGGGGGGCCGGGGTAATGAGCAGTTCTTC. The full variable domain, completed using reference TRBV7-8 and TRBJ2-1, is GAGVSQSPRYKVAKRGQDVALRCDPISGHVSLFWYQQALGQGPEFLTYFQNEAQLDKSGLPSDRFFAERPEGSVSTLKIQRTQQEDSAVYLCASSPRLGGRGNEQFFGPGTRLTVL.

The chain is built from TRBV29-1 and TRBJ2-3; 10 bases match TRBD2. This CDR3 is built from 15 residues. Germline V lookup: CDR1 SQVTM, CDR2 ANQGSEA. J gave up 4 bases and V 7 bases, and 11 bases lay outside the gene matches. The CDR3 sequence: CSALGPSGSSDTQYF. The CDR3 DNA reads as TGCAGCGCTTTAGGGCCTAGCGGGAGTTCAGATACGCAGTATTTT.

The CDR3 region is CASSFKQGAHRGETQYF. CDR3 DNA sequence: TGTGCCAGCAGTTTCAAACAGGGGGCCCATAGGGGGGAGACCCAGTACTTC. This chain joins TRBV12-3 or TRBV12-4 and TRBJ2-5; 9 bases fit TRBD1. The CDR3 has 17 residues. Trimming removed 3 bases from V and 5 bases from J; junction bases left unmatched: 13.

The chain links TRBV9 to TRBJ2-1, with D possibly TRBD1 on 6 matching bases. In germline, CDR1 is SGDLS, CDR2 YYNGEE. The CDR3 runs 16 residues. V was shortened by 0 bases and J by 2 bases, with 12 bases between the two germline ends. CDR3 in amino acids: CASSVEYRVTYNEQFF. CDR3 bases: TGTGCCAGCAGCGTAGAGTACAGGGTGACCTACAATGAGCAGTTCTTC. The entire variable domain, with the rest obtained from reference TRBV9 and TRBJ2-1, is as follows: DSGVTQTPKHLITATGQRVTLRCSPRSGDLSVYWYQQSLDQGLQFLIQYYNGEERAKGNILERFSAQQFPDLHSELNLSSLELGDSALYFCASSVEYRVTYNEQFFGPGTRLTVL.

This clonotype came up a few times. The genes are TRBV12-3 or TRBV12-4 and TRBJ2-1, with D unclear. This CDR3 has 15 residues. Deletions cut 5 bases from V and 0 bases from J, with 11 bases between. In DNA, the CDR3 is TGTGCCAGCAGTACTGGTGCGGTCTCCTACAATGAGCAGTTCTTC. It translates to CASSTGAVSYNEQFF.

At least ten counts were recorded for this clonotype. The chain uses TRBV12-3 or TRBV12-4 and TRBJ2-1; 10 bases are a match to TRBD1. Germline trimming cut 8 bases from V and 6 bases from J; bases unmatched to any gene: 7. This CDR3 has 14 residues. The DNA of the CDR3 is TGTGCCAGCGATCGACAGGGGGCTTTCAATGAGCAGTTCTTC. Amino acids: CASDRQGAFNEQFF.

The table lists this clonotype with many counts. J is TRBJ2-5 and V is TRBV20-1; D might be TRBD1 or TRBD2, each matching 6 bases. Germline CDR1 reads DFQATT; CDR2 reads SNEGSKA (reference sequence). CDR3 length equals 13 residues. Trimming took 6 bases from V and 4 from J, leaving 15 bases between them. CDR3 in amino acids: CSAHPGGGETQYF. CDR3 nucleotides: TGCAGTGCACACCCCGGAGGGGGAGAGACCCAGTACTTC.

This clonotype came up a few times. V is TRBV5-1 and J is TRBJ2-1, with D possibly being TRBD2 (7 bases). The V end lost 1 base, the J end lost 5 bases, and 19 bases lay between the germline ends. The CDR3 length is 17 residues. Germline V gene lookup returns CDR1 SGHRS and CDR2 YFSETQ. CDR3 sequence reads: CASSLYPRGAGDNEQFF. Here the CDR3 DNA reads TGCGCCAGCAGCTTGTACCCTCGGGGGGCAGGGGACAATGAGCAGTTCTTC.